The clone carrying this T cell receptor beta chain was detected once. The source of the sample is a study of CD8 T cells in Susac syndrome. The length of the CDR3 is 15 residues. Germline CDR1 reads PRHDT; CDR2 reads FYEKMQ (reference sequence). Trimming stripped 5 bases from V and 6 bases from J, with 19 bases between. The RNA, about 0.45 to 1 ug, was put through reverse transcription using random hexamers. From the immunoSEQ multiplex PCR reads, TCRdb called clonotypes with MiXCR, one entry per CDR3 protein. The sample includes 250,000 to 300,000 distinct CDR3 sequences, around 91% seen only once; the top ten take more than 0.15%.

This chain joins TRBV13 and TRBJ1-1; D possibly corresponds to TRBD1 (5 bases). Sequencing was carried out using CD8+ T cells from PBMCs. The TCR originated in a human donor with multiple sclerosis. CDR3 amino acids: CASSELRGGFSEAFF. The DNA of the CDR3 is TGTGCCAGCAGCGAATTGAGGGGCGGATTCTCTGAAGCTTTCTTT. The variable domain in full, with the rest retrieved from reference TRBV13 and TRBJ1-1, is AAGVIQSPRHLIKEKRETATLKCYPIPRHDTVYWYQQGPGQDPQFLISFYEKMQSDKGSIPDRFSAQQFSDYHSELNMSSLELGDSALYFCASSELRGGFSEAFFGQGTRLTVV.